One sample yielded the 19 T cell receptor beta chains listed below, sequenced in a study of cytomegalovirus exposure and HLA in healthy donors. It was with 60 Vbeta and 13 Jbeta primers that the PCR ran. The data were produced by immunoSEQ multiplex PCR, yet TCRdb's version contains in-frame clones alone and is incomplete. The data contain 110,000 to 150,000 clones, nearly 10% of them singletons. The material sequenced was PBMCs. The origin of the receptors is a man in his fifties in good health and CMV-seronegative.

This clone was seen more than once but under ten times. The chain employs TRBV7-2 and TRBJ2-1; weak D call: TRBD2 (5 bases). The CDR3 runs to 16 residues. CDR1 and CDR2 (germline): SGHTA, FQGNSA. Trimming pared 2 bases from V and 7 bases from J, leaving 18 bases between. The CDR3 nucleotides read TGTGCCAGCAGCTTATTTGGGTCGGGGTCGTCGAATGAGCAGTTCTTC. Encoded protein: CASSLFGSGSSNEQFF.

This clone was seen more than once but under ten times. The chain links TRBV7-8 to TRBJ1-5, with 8 bases identical to TRBD1. CDR3 size: 15 residues. Germline V gene lookup returns CDR1 SGHVS and CDR2 FQNEAQ. V shed 4 bases and J 2 bases; nucleotides not matched to a gene: 4. The CDR3 is CASSSTGGGNQPQHF. CDR3 bases: TGTGCCAGCAGCTCCACAGGGGGTGGCAATCAGCCCCAGCATTTT. The full variable domain, with the rest looked up from reference TRBV7-8 and TRBJ1-5, is GAGVSQSPRYKVAKRGQDVALRCDPISGHVSLFWYQQALGQGPEFLTYFQNEAQLDKSGLPSDRFFAERPEGSVSTLKIQRTQQEDSAVYLCASSSTGGGNQPQHFGDGTRLSIL.

This clone was counted between two and nine times. The rearrangement joins TRBV28 to TRBJ1-3; D is uncertain. The V gene's germline CDR1 is MDHEN and CDR2 SYDVKM. Trimming shortened V by 6 bases and J by 0 bases, and 12 bases separated the two germline ends. The CDR3 has 15 residues. CDR3 coding DNA: TGTGCCAGCAGACCCTATCAAGACTCTGGAAACACCATATATTTT. Amino acids: CASRPYQDSGNTIYF.

The V gene is TRBV9, the J gene TRBJ1-6, with 7 bases that match TRBD1. V was clipped by 4 bases and J by 7 bases; unmatched bases: 17. The CDR3 has 18 amino acids. Germline loops: CDR1 SGDLS, CDR2 YYNGEE. The CDR3, as DNA: TGTGCCAGCAGCCCCTCGACAGGGAGGTGGCGGGCAAATTCACCCCTCCACTTT. Translation: CASSPSTGRWRANSPLHF.

This clone was observed a handful of times. DNA of the CDR3: TGCGCCAGCAGCGTCGAGGGACAGGCTAACTATGGCTACACCTTC. It translates to CASSVEGQANYGYTF. The gene calls are TRBV5-1 and TRBJ1-2; 8 bases are shared with TRBD1. Trimming cost V 4 bases and J 0 bases; bases outside gene matches: 5. Germline values: CDR1 SGHRS, CDR2 YFSETQ. This CDR3 contains 15 residues.

This clone was seen only a few times. The CDR3 coding sequence is TGTGCCAGCAGCTTGGTCTACTCTGGGGCCAACGTCCTGACTTTC. Protein: CASSLVYSGANVLTF. The J gene is TRBJ2-6, the V gene TRBV5-4; no clear D gene. In germline, CDR1 is SGHNT, CDR2 YYREEE (reference sequence). The V end lost 0 bases, the J end lost 0 bases, and 4 bases lay between the germline ends. This CDR3 has 15 amino acids.

The rearrangement joins TRBV20-1 to TRBJ1-2; unclear D gene. The CDR3 covers 10 residues. V was pared by 3 bases and J by 8 bases, with 7 bases between. Germline V gene lookup returns CDR1 DFQATT and CDR2 SNEGSKA (reference sequence). CDR3 in amino acids: CSARASGYTF. The CDR3, as DNA: TGCAGTGCTAGGGCCTCCGGCTACACCTTC.

There are a few counts of this clone. J is TRBJ2-3 and V is TRBV19; 8 bases are a match to TRBD2. The CDR3 sequence is 15 residues long. With 5 bases clipped from V and 2 bases from J, the junction kept 6 bases outside the gene matches. Germline values: CDR1 LNHDA, CDR2 SQIVND (reference sequence). The CDR3 nucleotides are TGTGCCAGTAGTCCACCAGCGGGGGTCACAGATACGCAGTATTTT. It is translated as CASSPPAGVTDTQYF.

This clone was seen a few times. V usage is TRBV2 and J usage is TRBJ1-1; the D gene is possibly TRBD1 (6 bases). Germline V gene data show CDR1 as SNHLY and CDR2 as FYNNEI. This CDR3 has 13 residues. Between the trimmed V and J ends, which lost 7 bases and 1 base, there was a span of 10 bases. The chain's CDR3 is CASNQDRNTEAFF. The CDR3 DNA follows: TGTGCCAGCAACCAGGACAGGAACACTGAAGCTTTCTTT.

The chain recombines TRBV5-1 with TRBJ2-5; 10 bases fit TRBD2. Germline V CDR1 and CDR2: SGHRS, YFSETQ. With 0 bases clipped from V and 5 bases from J, the junction kept 13 bases outside the gene matches. The length of the CDR3 is 18 residues. Here the CDR3 reads CASSLARGSGGSGETQYF. In DNA, the CDR3 is TGCGCCAGCAGCTTGGCCAGGGGTAGCGGGGGGTCCGGGGAGACCCAGTACTTC.

Only a few counts were recorded for this clone. The chain is built from TRBV29-1 and TRBJ2-5; perhaps TRBD2 as D (7 bases). CDR3 length: 15 amino acids. The germline CDR1 and CDR2 sequences are SQVTM and ANQGSEA. V was clipped by 6 bases and J by 3 bases, with 20 bases between them. CDR3 protein: CSVGGRGGEEETQYF. CDR3 nucleotides: TGCAGCGTGGGAGGGAGAGGGGGAGAGGAAGAGACCCAGTACTTC. The complete variable domain, with remaining parts taken from reference TRBV29-1 and TRBJ2-5, reads SAVISQKPSRDICQRGTSLTIQCQVDSQVTMMFWYRQQPGQSLTLIATANQGSEATYESGFVIDKFPISRPNLTFSTLTVSNMSPEDSSIYLCSVGGRGGEEETQYFGPGTRLLVL.

The chain employs TRBV5-6 and TRBJ1-3, with 10 nucleotides matching TRBD1. This CDR3 spans 15 amino acids. Germline V gene lookup returns CDR1 SGHDT and CDR2 YYEEEE. With V trimmed by 3 bases and J by 1 base, 1 base remained unmatched. The CDR3 DNA is TGTGCCAGCAGCTGGACAGGGGGGTCTGGAAACACCATATATTTT. Translated, it gives CASSWTGGSGNTIYF. Supplemented by reference TRBV5-6 and TRBJ1-3, the full variable domain reads DAGVTQSPTHLIKTRGQQVTLRCSPKSGHDTVSWYQQALGQGPQFIFQYYEEEERQRGNFPDRFSGHQFPNYSSELNVNALLLGDSALYLCASSWTGGSGNTIYFGEGSWLTVV.

This clone was seen a few times. The chain recombines TRBV6-5 with TRBJ2-7; 9 positions match TRBD2. CDR3 length: 13 residues. Trimming cost V 7 bases and J 3 bases; bases outside gene matches: 4. Germline lookup yields CDR1 MNHEY and CDR2 SVGAGI. Here the CDR3 reads CASTSGMDYEQYF. Here the CDR3 DNA reads TGTGCCAGCACTAGCGGGATGGACTACGAGCAGTACTTC.

This clone has just one count. The V and J genes are TRBV27 and TRBJ1-6, with D unresolved. The length of the CDR3 is 13 residues. The germline V and J ends were trimmed by 2 bases and 10 bases, with 9 bases remaining between them. Germline CDR1 is MNHEY and CDR2 is SMNVEV (reference sequence). The CDR3 region is CASSLREHSPLHF. DNA for the CDR3: TGTGCCAGCAGTTTAAGGGAGCACTCACCCCTCCACTTT.

This clone was picked up a small number of times. The chain links TRBV5-1 to TRBJ1-1, with D possibly being TRBD1 (5 bases). The CDR3 totals 15 residues. Germline V CDR1 and CDR2: SGHRS, YFSETQ. The germline V and J ends were trimmed by 2 bases and 1 base, with 12 bases remaining between them. For the CDR3, the DNA is TGCGCCAGCAGCTTCCCTACGACAGCGAACACTGAAGCTTTCTTT. It yields the protein CASSFPTTANTEAFF. The entire variable domain, with the rest obtained from reference TRBV5-1 and TRBJ1-1, is as follows: KAGVTQTPRYLIKTRGQQVTLSCSPISGHRSVSWYQQTPGQGLQFLFEYFSETQRNKGNFPGRFSGRQFSNSRSEMNVSTLELGDSALYLCASSFPTTANTEAFFGQGTRLTVV.

This clone has only a few counts. The rearrangement joins TRBV5-4 to TRBJ2-7; TRBD2 agrees at 8 bases. V lost 4 bases to trimming and J lost 4 bases; unmatched junction nucleotides: 10. This CDR3 comprises 15 residues. CDR1 and CDR2 (germline): SGHNT, YYREEE (reference sequence). The CDR3 bases are TGTGCCAGCAGCCCGCGGGGGGAATTTAGGTACGAGCAGTACTTC. It translates to CASSPRGEFRYEQYF.

This clone was recorded a few times. Germline and junction disagree at one end, which may indicate a read error. The CDR3 sequence: CASSPLGQGVEAFF. In nucleotides, the CDR3 is TGTGCTAGCAGCCCATTGGGACAGGGGGTTGAAGCTTTCTTT. The chain couples TRBV7-7 to TRBJ1-1; 11 bases map to TRBD1. CDR1 and CDR2 from the germline V gene are SSHAT and FNYEAQ (reference sequence). The CDR3 is 14 amino acids.

Worth noting for this clone: Additional DNA sequences in this sample encode the identical CDR3. The rearrangement links TRBV4-1 to TRBJ2-2, with TRBD2 matching over 7 bases. There are 16 residues in the CDR3. With V trimmed by 4 bases and J by 0 bases, 5 bases remained unmatched. Germline CDR1 and CDR2: MGHRA and YSYEKL. CDR3 in DNA: TGCGCCAGCAGCCCGAATCGGGGGGCGAACACCGGGGAGCTGTTTTTT. As protein: CASSPNRGANTGELFF.

The rearrangement links TRBV5-1 to TRBJ1-1, with a possible D match to TRBD1 (5 bases). The V and J ends lost 2 bases and 0 bases respectively, with 11 bases between them. The CDR3 extends over 15 amino acids. CDR1 is SGHRS and CDR2 is YFSETQ in the germline V gene. The CDR3 sequence: CASSLGHTLNTEAFF. The CDR3, as DNA: TGCGCCAGCAGCTTAGGACATACCCTGAACACTGAAGCTTTCTTT.